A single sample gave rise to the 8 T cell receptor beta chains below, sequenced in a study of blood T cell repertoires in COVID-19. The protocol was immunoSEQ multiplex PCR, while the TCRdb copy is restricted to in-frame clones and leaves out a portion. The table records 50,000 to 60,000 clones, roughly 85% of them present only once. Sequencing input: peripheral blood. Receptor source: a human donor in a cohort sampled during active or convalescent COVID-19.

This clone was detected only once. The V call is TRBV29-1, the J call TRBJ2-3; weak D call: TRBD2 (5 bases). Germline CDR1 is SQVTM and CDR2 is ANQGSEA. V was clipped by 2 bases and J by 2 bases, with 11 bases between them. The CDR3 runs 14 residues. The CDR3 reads CSVELDYTTDTQYF. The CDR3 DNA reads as TGCAGCGTTGAACTCGACTACACCACAGATACGCAGTATTTT.

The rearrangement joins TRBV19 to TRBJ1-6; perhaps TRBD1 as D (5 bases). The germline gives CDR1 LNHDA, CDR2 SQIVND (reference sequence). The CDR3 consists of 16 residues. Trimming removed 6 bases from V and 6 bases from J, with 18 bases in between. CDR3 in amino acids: CASRATGGAINSPLHF. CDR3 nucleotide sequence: TGTGCCAGTAGAGCGACGGGAGGGGCGATTAATTCACCCCTCCACTTT.

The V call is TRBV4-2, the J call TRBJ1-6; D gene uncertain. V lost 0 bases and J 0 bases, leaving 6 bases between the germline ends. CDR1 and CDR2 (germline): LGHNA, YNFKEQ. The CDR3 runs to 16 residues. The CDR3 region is CASSQDEGSYNSPLHF. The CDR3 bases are TGTGCCAGCAGCCAAGATGAGGGCTCCTATAATTCACCCCTCCACTTT.

In nucleotides, the CDR3 is TGTGCCAGCTCACTCGCCGGGAACTACTACAATGAGCAGTTCTTC. Translating it yields CASSLAGNYYNEQFF. The rearrangement joins TRBV18 to TRBJ2-1, with D possibly matching TRBD2 (5 bases). This CDR3 region has 15 residues. Trimming shortened V by 4 bases and J by 3 bases, and 13 bases separated the two germline ends. Per the germline V gene, CDR1 is KGHSH and CDR2 is LQKENI.

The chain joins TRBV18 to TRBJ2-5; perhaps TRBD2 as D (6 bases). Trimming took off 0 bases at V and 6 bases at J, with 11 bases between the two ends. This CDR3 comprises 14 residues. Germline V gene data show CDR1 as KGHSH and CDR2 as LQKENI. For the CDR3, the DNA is TGTGCCAGCTCACCACCGGAGGGCTTAAAGACCCAGTACTTC. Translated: CASSPPEGLKTQYF. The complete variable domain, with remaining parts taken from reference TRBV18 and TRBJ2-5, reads NAGVMQNPRHLVRRRGQEARLRCSPMKGHSHVYWYRQLPEEGLKFMVYLQKENIIDESGMPKERFSAEFPKEGPSILRIQQVVRGDSAAYFCASSPPEGLKTQYFGPGTRLLVL.

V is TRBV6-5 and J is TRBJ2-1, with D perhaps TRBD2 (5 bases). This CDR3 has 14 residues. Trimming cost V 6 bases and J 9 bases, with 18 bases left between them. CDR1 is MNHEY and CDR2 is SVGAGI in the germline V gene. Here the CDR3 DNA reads TGTGCCAGCAGGGCGGTCCCCTCACGGGGTGAGCAGTTCTTC. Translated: CASRAVPSRGEQFF.

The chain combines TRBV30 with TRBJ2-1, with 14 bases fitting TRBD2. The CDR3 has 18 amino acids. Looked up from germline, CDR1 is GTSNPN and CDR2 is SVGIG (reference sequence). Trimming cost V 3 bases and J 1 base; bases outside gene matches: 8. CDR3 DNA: TGTGCCTGGAGCATAGGACTAGCGGGGGGCCGATCCTACAATGAGCAGTTCTTC. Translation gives CAWSIGLAGGRSYNEQFF.

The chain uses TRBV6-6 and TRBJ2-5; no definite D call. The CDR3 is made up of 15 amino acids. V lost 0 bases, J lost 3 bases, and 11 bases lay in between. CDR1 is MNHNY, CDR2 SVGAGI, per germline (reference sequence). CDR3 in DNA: TGTGCCAGCAGTTACTCGAAACTCGCGAAAGAGACCCAGTACTTC. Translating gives CASSYSKLAKETQYF.